This entry lists 12 T cell receptor beta chains sequenced from one sample in a study of blood T cell repertoires in COVID-19. Sequencing used immunoSEQ multiplex PCR; TCRdb keeps in-frame clones, though not all of them. The profile shows roughly 120,000 clones, roughly 90% of them singletons. The specimen was peripheral blood. Receptor source: a man aged 45-65 years with COVID-19, enrolled during active disease.

V usage is TRBV7-2 and J usage is TRBJ2-2; 7 positions match TRBD2. V lost 5 bases and J lost 1; bases outside the gene matches: 7. Per the germline V gene, CDR1 is SGHTA and CDR2 is FQGNSA. The CDR3 covers 16 residues. Here the CDR3 DNA reads TGTGCCAGCAGCCAAGGGAGGGGCGGGAACACCGGGGAGCTGTTTTTT. Translating gives CASSQGRGGNTGELFF.

The chain employs TRBV7-2 and TRBJ1-5; the match to TRBD1 covers 7 bases. After removal of 1 base from V and 6 bases from J, the junction contained 6 bases not matched to a gene. Germline lookup yields CDR1 SGHTA and CDR2 FQGNSA. This CDR3 has 15 residues. This CDR3 reads CASSLEGADSQPQHF. The CDR3 coding sequence is TGTGCCAGCAGCTTAGAGGGGGCCGATAGTCAGCCCCAGCATTTT.

This clone came up once. J is TRBJ1-2 and V is TRBV24-1; 7 nucleotides agree with TRBD1. The CDR3 is 15 amino acids. Germline V gene lookup returns CDR1 KGHDR and CDR2 SFDVKD. V lost 9 bases and J lost 2; bases outside the gene matches: 11. The CDR3 loop is CATWGQLRRNYGYTF. DNA of the CDR3: TGTGCCACCTGGGGACAGCTTCGTAGAAACTATGGCTACACCTTC.

This chain links TRBV29-1 with TRBJ2-1, with 12 bases fitting TRBD2. The CDR3 consists of 19 residues. After removal of 6 bases from V and 0 bases from J, the junction contained 15 bases not matched to a gene. Germline loops: CDR1 SQVTM, CDR2 ANQGSEA. CDR3 sequence: CSVPGLAGLKTSSYNEQFF. CDR3 nucleotides: TGCAGCGTACCCGGACTAGCGGGACTAAAGACGAGCTCCTACAATGAGCAGTTCTTC.

The chain recombines TRBV6-6 with TRBJ2-7; D remains unclear. The CDR3 is made up of 15 amino acids. The ends were cut back, 0 bases at V and 2 bases at J, with 11 bases in the middle. From germline, CDR1 is MNHNY and CDR2 SVGAGI (reference sequence). The CDR3 region is CASSYSFGQTYEQYF. Here the CDR3 DNA reads TGTGCCAGCAGTTACTCTTTTGGGCAGACCTACGAGCAGTACTTC.

This clone was detected once. This sequence joins TRBV30 and TRBJ2-2; D gene uncertain. The CDR3 is made up of 13 amino acids. The V gene's germline CDR1 is GTSNPN and CDR2 SVGIG (reference sequence). V was trimmed by 1 base and J by 4 bases, leaving 7 bases between them. This CDR3 reads CAWSDLITGELFF. The CDR3 coding sequence is TGTGCCTGGAGTGATCTTATCACCGGGGAGCTGTTTTTT.

The chain couples TRBV30 to TRBJ2-1, with TRBD1 identical over 8 bases. The V and J ends lost 2 bases and 7 bases, in that order; junction bases with no gene match: 10. The CDR3 has 15 amino acids. The germline CDR1 and CDR2 sequences are GTSNPN and SVGIG (reference sequence). The CDR3 spells CAWSTRGRVGNEQFF. As DNA, the CDR3 is TGTGCCTGGAGTACCAGGGGGCGGGTTGGTAATGAGCAGTTCTTC. Using reference TRBV30 and TRBJ2-1 for the parts outside the CDR3, the full variable domain is SQTIHQWPATLVQPVGSPLSLECTVEGTSNPNLYWYRQAAGRGLQLLFYSVGIGQISSEVPQNLSASRPQDRQFILSSKKLLLSDSGFYLCAWSTRGRVGNEQFFGPGTRLTVL.

This chain connects TRBV18 to TRBJ2-7, with 12 positions matching TRBD1. The V and J ends lost 3 bases and 2 bases, in that order; junction bases with no gene match: 8. CDR1 and CDR2 from the germline V gene are KGHSH and LQKENI. The CDR3 has 17 residues. The CDR3: CASSPGDRGQLAYEQYF. CDR3 bases: TGTGCCAGCTCACCGGGGGACAGGGGGCAATTGGCCTACGAGCAGTACTTC.

The CDR3 sequence: CASSQARGVGEQFF. In DNA, the CDR3 is TGTGCCAGCAGCCAAGCCAGGGGGGTGGGTGAGCAGTTCTTC. The chain combines TRBV3-1 (or the pseudogene TRBV3-2) with TRBJ2-1; maybe TRBD1 (7 bases). Trimming took off 1 base at V and 9 bases at J, with 13 bases between the two ends. Germline assignment: CDR1 LGHDT and CDR2 YNNKEL (reference sequence). The CDR3 is made up of 14 amino acids.

The rearrangement links TRBV29-1 to TRBJ1-1; tentatively, D is TRBD1 (6 bases). Between the trimmed V and J ends, which lost 5 bases and 3 bases, there was a span of 13 bases. The CDR3 loop spans 13 amino acids. In germline, CDR1 is SQVTM, CDR2 ANQGSEA. This CDR3 reads CSVMTGSDTEAFF. CDR3 DNA sequence: TGCAGCGTTATGACAGGAAGTGACACTGAAGCTTTCTTT.

The J gene is TRBJ2-1, the V gene TRBV18; 11 bases line up with TRBD2. With 1 base clipped from V and 7 bases from J, the junction kept 3 bases outside the gene matches. This CDR3 is built from 15 residues. CDR1 and CDR2 (germline): KGHSH, LQKENI. The CDR3 DNA reads TGTGCCAGCTCACCACTACTAGCGGGAGAGAATGAGCAGTTCTTC. Its translation: CASSPLLAGENEQFF.

The V call is TRBV6-1, the J call TRBJ2-5; 8 bases map to TRBD2. V lost 1 base to trimming and J lost 4 bases; unmatched junction nucleotides: 5. This CDR3 contains 15 residues. Germline CDR1 and CDR2: MNHNS and SASEGT. The CDR3 nucleotides read TGTGCCAGCAGTGAAGGGTCTGCGGGAGGAGAGACCCAGTACTTC. It specifies CASSEGSAGGETQYF.